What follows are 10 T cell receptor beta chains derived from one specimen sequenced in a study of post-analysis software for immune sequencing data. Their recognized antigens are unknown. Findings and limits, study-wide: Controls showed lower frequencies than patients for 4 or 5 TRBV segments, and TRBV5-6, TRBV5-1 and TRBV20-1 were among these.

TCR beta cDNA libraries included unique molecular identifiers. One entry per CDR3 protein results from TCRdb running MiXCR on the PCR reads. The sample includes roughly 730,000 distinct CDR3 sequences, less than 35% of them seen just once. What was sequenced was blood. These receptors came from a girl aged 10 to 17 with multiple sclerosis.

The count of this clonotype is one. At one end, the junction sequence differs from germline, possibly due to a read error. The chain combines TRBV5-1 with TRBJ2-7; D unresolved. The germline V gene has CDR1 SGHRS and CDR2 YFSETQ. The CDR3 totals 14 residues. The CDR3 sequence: CTSSLAWVSYEQYF. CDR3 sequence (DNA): TGCACCAGCAGCTTGGCCTGGGTCTCCTACGAGCAGTACTTC.

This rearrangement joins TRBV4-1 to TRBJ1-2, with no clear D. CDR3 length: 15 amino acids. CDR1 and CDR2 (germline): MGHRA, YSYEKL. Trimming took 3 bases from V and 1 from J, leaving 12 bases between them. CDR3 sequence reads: CASSHEAGLNYGYTF. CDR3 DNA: TGCGCCAGCAGCCATGAGGCCGGCCTTAACTATGGCTACACCTTC.

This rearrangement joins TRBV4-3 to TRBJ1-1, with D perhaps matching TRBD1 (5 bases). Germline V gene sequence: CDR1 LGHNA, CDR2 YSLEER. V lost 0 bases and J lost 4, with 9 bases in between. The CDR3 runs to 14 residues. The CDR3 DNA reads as TGCGCCAGCAGCCAAGATCCAGGGCTCACTGAAGCTTTCTTT. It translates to CASSQDPGLTEAFF.

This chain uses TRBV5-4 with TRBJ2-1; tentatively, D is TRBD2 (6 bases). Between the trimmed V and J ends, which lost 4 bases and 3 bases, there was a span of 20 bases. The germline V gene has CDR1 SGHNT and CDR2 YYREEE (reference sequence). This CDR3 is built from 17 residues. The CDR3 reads CASSLPGTGVNYNEQFF. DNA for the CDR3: TGTGCCAGCAGCCTCCCCGGGACTGGAGTTAACTACAATGAGCAGTTCTTC.

The CDR3 nucleotides are TGTGCTAGTGCCAAGTTTGGAGGTGAGCAGTTCTTC. It specifies CASAKFGGEQFF. The chain has TRBV12-5 and TRBJ2-1; a weak D match, TRBD2 (5 bases). The CDR3 totals 12 residues. Germline assignment: CDR1 LGHNT and CDR2 FRNRAP. The V end was cut by 7 bases, the J end by 9 bases, with 13 bases between.

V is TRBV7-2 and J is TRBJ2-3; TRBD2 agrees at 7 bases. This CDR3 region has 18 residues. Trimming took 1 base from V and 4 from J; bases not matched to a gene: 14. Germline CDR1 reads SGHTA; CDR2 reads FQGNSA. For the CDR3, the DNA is TGTGCCAGCAGCTTAGGTGTGAGTCGCGGGAGATTTGCAGATACGCAGTATTTT. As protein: CASSLGVSRGRFADTQYF.

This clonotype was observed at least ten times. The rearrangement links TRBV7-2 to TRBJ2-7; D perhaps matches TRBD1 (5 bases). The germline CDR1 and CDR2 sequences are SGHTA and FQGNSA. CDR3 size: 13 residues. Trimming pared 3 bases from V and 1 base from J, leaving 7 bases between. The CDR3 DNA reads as TGTGCCAGCAGCTTCTACAGGTCCTACGAGCAGTACTTC. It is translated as CASSFYRSYEQYF.

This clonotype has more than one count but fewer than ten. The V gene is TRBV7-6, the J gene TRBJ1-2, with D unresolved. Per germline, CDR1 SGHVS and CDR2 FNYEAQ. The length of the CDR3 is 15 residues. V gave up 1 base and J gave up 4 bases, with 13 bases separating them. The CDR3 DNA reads TGTGCCAGCAGCTTAGACGGTAGAGGAAGCTATGGCTACACCTTC. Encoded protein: CASSLDGRGSYGYTF.

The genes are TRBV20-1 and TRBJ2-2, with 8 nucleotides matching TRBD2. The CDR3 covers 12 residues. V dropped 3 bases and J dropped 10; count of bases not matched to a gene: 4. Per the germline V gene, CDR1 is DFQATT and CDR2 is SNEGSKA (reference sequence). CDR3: CSASGRAEELFF. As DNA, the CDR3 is TGCAGTGCTAGCGGGAGGGCGGAGGAGCTGTTTTTT.

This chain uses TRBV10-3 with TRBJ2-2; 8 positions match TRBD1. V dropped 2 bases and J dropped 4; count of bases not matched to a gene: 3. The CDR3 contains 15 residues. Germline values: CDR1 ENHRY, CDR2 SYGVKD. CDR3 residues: CAISEDRGGTGELFF. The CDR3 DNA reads TGTGCCATCAGTGAGGACAGGGGCGGCACCGGGGAGCTGTTTTTT.